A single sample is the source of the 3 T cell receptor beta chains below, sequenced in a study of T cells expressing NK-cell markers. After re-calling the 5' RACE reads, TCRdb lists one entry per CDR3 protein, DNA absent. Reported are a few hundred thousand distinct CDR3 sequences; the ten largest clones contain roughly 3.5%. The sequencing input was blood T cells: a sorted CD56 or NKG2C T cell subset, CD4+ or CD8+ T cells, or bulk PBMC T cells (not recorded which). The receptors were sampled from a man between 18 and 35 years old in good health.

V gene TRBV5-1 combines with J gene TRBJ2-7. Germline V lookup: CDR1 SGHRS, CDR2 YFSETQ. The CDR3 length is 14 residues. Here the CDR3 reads CASSTGEAGNEQYF.

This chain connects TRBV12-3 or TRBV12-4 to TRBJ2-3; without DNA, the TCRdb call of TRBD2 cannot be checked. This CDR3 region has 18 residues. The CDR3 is CASRPKPGLAGELDTQYF.

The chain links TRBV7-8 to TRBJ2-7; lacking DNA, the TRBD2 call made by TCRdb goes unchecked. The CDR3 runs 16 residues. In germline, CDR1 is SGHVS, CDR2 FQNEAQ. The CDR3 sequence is CASSLAASGRGHEQYF.